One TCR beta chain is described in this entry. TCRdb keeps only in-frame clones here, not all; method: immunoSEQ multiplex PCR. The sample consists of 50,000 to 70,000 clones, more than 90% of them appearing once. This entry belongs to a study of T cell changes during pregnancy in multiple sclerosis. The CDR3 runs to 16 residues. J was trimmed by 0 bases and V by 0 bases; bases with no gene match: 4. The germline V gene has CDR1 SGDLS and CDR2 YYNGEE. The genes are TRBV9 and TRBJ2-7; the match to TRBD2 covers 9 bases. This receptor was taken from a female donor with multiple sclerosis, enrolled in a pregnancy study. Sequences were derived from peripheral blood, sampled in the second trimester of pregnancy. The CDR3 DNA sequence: TGTGCCAGCAGCGTAGGGAGCGGGGGGACCTCCTACGAGCAGTACTTC. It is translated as CASSVGSGGTSYEQYF.